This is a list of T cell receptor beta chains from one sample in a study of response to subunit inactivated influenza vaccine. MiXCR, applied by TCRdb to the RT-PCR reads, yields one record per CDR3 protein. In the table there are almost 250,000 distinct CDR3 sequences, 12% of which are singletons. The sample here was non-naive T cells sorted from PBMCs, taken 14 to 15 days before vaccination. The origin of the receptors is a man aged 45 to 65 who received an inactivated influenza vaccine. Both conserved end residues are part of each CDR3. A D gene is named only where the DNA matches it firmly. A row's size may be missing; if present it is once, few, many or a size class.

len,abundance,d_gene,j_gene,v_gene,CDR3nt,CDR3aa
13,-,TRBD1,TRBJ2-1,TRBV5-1,TGCGCCAGCAGCTATCGACAGGGGGATGAGCAGTTCTTC,CASSYRQGDEQFF
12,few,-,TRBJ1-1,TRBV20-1,TGCAGGGTGGACACCATGAACACTGAAGCTTTCTTT,CRVDTMNTEAFF
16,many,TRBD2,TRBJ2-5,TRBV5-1,TGCGCCTCCCGGACTAGCGGGAGGGCTCCCCAAGAGACCCAGTACTTC,CASRTSGRAPQETQYF
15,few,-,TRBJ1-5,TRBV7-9,TGTGCCAGCAGCTTAGGGGACACAGACAATCAGCCCCAGCATTTT,CASSLGDTDNQPQHF
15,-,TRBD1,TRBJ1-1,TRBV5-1,TGCGCCAGCAGCATCATTCAGGGGGCTGGAGCTGAAGCTTTCTTT,CASSIIQGAGAEAFF
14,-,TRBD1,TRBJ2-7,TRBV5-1,TGCGCCAGCAGCTGGGGACAGGGGGGCCACGAGCAGTACTTC,CASSWGQGGHEQYF
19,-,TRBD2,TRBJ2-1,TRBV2,TGTACCTTCAGCTTTGTGTCTGTCGGCGGGAGGATACCCTACAATGAGCAGTTCTTC,CTFSFVSVGGRIPYNEQFF
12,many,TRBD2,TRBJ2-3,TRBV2,TGTGCCAGGAGGGAGGGAACAGATACGCAGTATTTT,CARREGTDTQYF
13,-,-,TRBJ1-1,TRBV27,TGTGCCAGCAGTTTAAACAGAGCCACTGAAGCTTTCTTT,CASSLNRATEAFF
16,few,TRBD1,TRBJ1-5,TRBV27,TGTGCCAGCCGAAGGGGCACAGGGGATAGCAATCAGCCCCAGCATTTT,CASRRGTGDSNQPQHF
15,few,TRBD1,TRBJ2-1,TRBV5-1,TGCGCCAGCAGCTTAGAGGGCCAGGGGGTCAATGAGCAGTTCTTC,CASSLEGQGVNEQFF
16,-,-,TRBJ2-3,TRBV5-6,TGTGCCAGCAGCTTGGCTGGACAGGGAGGGACAGATACGCAGTATTTT,CASSLAGQGGTDTQYF
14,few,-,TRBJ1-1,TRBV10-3,TGTGCCATCCGATCGGGGGCTGATTCTGCTGAAGCTTTCTTT,CAIRSGADSAEAFF
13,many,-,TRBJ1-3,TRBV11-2,TGTGCCAGCAGCTTGTGGTCTGGAAACACCATATATTTT,CASSLWSGNTIYF
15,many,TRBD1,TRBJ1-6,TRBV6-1,TGTGCCAGCAGTCCCCGGGACAGAAGTAATTCACCCCTCCACTTT,CASSPRDRSNSPLHF
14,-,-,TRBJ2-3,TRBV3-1,TGTGCCAGCAGCCCCATGGGGGGCACAGATACGCAGTATTTT,CASSPMGGTDTQYF
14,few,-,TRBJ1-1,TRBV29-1,TGCAGCGTTTCCCAGGGCGGGGCTGGGACTGAAGCTTTCTTT,CSVSQGGAGTEAFF
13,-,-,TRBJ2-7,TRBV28,TGTGCCAGCAGACGACTGGTTAACTACGAGCAGTACTTC,CASRRLVNYEQYF
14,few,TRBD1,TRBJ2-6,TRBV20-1,TGCAGTGCTTCTACAGGGGCTGGGGCCAACGTCCTGACTTTC,CSASTGAGANVLTF
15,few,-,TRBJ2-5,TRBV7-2,TGTGCCAGCAGCCCGCGTTTTTCTCTACAAGAGACCCAGTACTTC,CASSPRFSLQETQYF
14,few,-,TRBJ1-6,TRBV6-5,TGTGCCAGCAGTTGGACCTCCTACGGTTCACCCCTCCACTTT,CASSWTSYGSPLHF
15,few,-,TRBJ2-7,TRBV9,TGTGCCAGCAGCTCAACTTTCAGGAGGGAGTACGAGCAGTACTTC,CASSSTFRREYEQYF
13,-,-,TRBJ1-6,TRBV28,TGTGCCAGCGGGCCCCGTCCTAATTCACCCCTCCACTTT,CASGPRPNSPLHF
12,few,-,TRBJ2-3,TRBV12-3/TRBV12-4,TGTGCCAGCACCTTCAGAAAAGGTTCGCAGTATTTT,CASTFRKGSQYF